The sequence of this T cell receptor beta chain was determined in a study of blood T cell repertoires in COVID-19. For the study at large: PBMCs, B-cell-depleted T cells, or T cells were the source of the cDNA or gDNA that made up the material.

Here immunoSEQ multiplex PCR was the method, and the copy in TCRdb shows in-frame clones only, minus some. The sample has roughly 77,000 clones; over 80% are singletons. V was pared by 8 bases and J by 1 base, with 12 bases between. CDR1 and CDR2 from the germline V gene are MNHEY and SVGAGI. The CDR3 totals 14 residues. This chain links TRBV6-5 with TRBJ2-4; possibly TRBD1 for D (5 bases). Sequences were obtained from peripheral blood. This clonotype was sampled from a woman older than 75 with active COVID-19. As DNA, the CDR3 is TGTGCCAGCGCCATGGGGCAGGCCAAAAACATTCAGTACTTC. Amino acid sequence: CASAMGQAKNIQYF.